The present entry profiles one T cell receptor (beta chain) with its context. The target antigen is unknown. This CDR3 comprises 16 residues. CDR1 and CDR2 (germline): SGHVS, FNYEAQ. Trimming took off 1 base at V and 12 bases at J, with 22 bases between the two ends. These data come from a study of CD8+CD57+ T cells in acquired aplastic anemia. Study-level information: DNA from sorted CD4+ and CD8+ cells averaged 3.2 ug.

Genomic DNA served as template for TCR beta VDJ and CDR3 profiling. TCRdb processed the reads anew with MiXCR; each CDR3 protein has one entry. This table holds some 290,000 distinct CDR3 sequences, approximately 55% found once. General study points: Overlapping CD8+ CDR3 repertoires of patients and controls contained nearly 30 shared sequences. CD8+ Simpson's diversity in patients was not significantly different from that in controls.

The sequenced material came from sorted CD4+, CD8+, or CD8+CD57+ T cells (not recorded which) from PBMCs. The chain is built from TRBV7-6 and TRBJ2-1; possibly TRBD2 for D (6 bases). The origin of this receptor is a human donor with severe aplastic anemia or a healthy control (not recorded which). CDR3 amino acids: CASSLGVAATLRGQFF. CDR3 DNA: TGTGCCAGCAGCTTAGGAGTAGCGGCAACCCTAAGGGGGCAGTTCTTC.